This record covers a single TCR beta chain. This CDR3 has 15 amino acids. The germline CDR1 and CDR2 sequences are SGHRS and YFSETQ. V dropped 0 bases and J dropped 7 bases, with 13 bases sitting between them. This record comes from a study of blood T cell repertoires in COVID-19. The assay was immunoSEQ multiplex PCR, and TCRdb's table has in-frame clones only and misses some. Here the sample spans 150,000 to 200,000 clones, 83% being singletons. The sequencing sample was made of PBMCs or T cells enriched from blood (not recorded which). The clonotype was recovered from a woman between 45 and 65 years old who had recovered from COVID-19. This chain uses TRBV5-1 with TRBJ1-4; tentatively, D is TRBD1 (6 bases). CDR3 sequence (DNA): TGCGCCAGCAGCTTGGGCACAGGGTCGTTTGAAAAACTGTTTTTT. This gives the protein CASSLGTGSFEKLFF.